Below, 24 T cell receptor beta chains from the same sample are listed, as sequenced in a study of shared clonotypes between healthy human individuals. Assay used: immunoSEQ multiplex PCR; TCRdb lists only in-frame clones, some missing. The sample lists approximately 500,000 clones, roughly 95% seen once, with about 0.064% in the top ten. The sample taken for sequencing was naive CD4+ T cells sorted from blood. Subset indicated: CD45RA+ positively selected. The receptors here all came from a young woman in good health.

The chain combines TRBV6-5 with TRBJ2-7; D might be TRBD1 (5 bases). Germline V gives CDR1 MNHEY, CDR2 SVGAGI. The CDR3 is made up of 15 amino acids. Trimming left V 6 bases short and J 2 bases short, with 17 bases between. The chain's CDR3 is CASRNQQAGPYEQYF. CDR3 DNA: TGTGCCAGCAGAAATCAACAGGCAGGCCCCTACGAGCAGTACTTC.

This chain uses TRBV4-1 with TRBJ2-1; D might be TRBD2 (5 bases). The V gene's germline CDR1 is MGHRA and CDR2 YSYEKL. The CDR3 contains 15 residues. Trimming cost V 1 base and J 11 bases, with 18 bases left between them. For the CDR3, the DNA is TGCGCCAGCAGCCAAGCTTATCGTTCGGGGAGCAAGCAGTTCTTC. As protein: CASSQAYRSGSKQFF.

The rearrangement joins TRBV7-2 to TRBJ2-1; D is undetermined. Germline V gene lookup returns CDR1 SGHTA and CDR2 FQGNSA. Trimming removed 1 base at V and 4 bases at J, with 11 bases between. CDR3 length equals 15 residues. The CDR3 sequence is CASSLEAAEYNEQFF. Here the CDR3 DNA reads TGTGCCAGCAGCTTAGAGGCGGCAGAGTACAATGAGCAGTTCTTC.

The CDR3 sequence: CASRGAGSSYNEQFF. The CDR3, as DNA: TGTGCCAGCAGGGGAGCGGGGAGCTCCTACAATGAGCAGTTCTTC. J is TRBJ2-1 and V is TRBV27; TRBD2 agrees at 7 bases. V gave up 6 bases and J gave up 0 bases; unmatched junction bases: 5. CDR3 length equals 15 residues. Germline CDR1 is MNHEY and CDR2 is SMNVEV (reference sequence).

The chain combines TRBV19 with TRBJ1-4, with a possible D match to TRBD1 (5 bases). This CDR3 has 17 residues. Between the trimmed V and J ends, which lost 6 bases and 5 bases, there was a span of 22 bases. CDR1 LNHDA and CDR2 SQIVND come from the germline V gene (reference sequence). CDR3 region: CASSKGAGTRLNEKLFF. Here the CDR3 DNA reads TGTGCCAGTAGCAAGGGTGCCGGGACGCGGTTAAATGAAAAACTGTTTTTT. The full variable domain, in which reference TRBV19 and TRBJ1-4 provide the parts outside the CDR3, is DGGITQSPKYLFRKEGQNVTLSCEQNLNHDAMYWYRQDPGQGLRLIYYSQIVNDFQKGDIAEGYSVSREKKESFPLTVTSAQKNPTAFYLCASSKGAGTRLNEKLFFGSGTQLSVL.

This clone was seen once. This chain uses TRBV5-1 with TRBJ2-5; 13 nucleotides align to TRBD2. The CDR3 extends over 15 amino acids. J gave up 5 bases and V 5 bases, and 6 bases lay outside the gene matches. Germline CDR1 and CDR2: SGHRS and YFSETQ. The DNA of the CDR3 is TGCGCCAGCAGTTCGGGACTAGCGGGATCCGAGACCCAGTACTTC. It encodes CASSSGLAGSETQYF. Filled out from reference TRBV5-1 and TRBJ2-5, the complete variable domain reads KAGVTQTPRYLIKTRGQQVTLSCSPISGHRSVSWYQQTPGQGLQFLFEYFSETQRNKGNFPGRFSGRQFSNSRSEMNVSTLELGDSALYLCASSSGLAGSETQYFGPGTRLLVL.

The rearrangement links TRBV5-4 to TRBJ2-7; D is perhaps TRBD1 or TRBD2 (5 bases each). Deletions cut 4 bases from V and 1 base from J, with 12 bases between. The V gene's germline CDR1 is SGHNT and CDR2 YYREEE (reference sequence). The CDR3 contains 14 residues. The CDR3, as DNA: TGTGCCAGCAGCGAAGGGACGTTTTCCTACGAGCAGTACTTC. Its translation: CASSEGTFSYEQYF.

This chain uses TRBV28 with TRBJ2-3, with D possibly being TRBD1 or TRBD2 (5 bases each). The CDR3 runs 12 residues. Deletions cut 7 bases from V and 6 bases from J, with 11 bases between. Germline-derived CDR1 and CDR2 are MDHEN and SYDVKM. The CDR3 DNA reads TGTGCCAGCAAGGTAGGGGAGGATACGCAGTATTTT. Translated: CASKVGEDTQYF. The full variable domain, its missing parts supplied by reference TRBV28 and TRBJ2-3, is DVKVTQSSRYLVKRTGEKVFLECVQDMDHENMFWYRQDPGLGLRLIYFSYDVKMKEKGDIPEGYSVSREKKERFSLILESASTNQTSMYLCASKVGEDTQYFGPGTRLTVL.

V is TRBV19 and J is TRBJ1-6, with D maybe TRBD1 (6 bases). The V end was cut by 6 bases, the J end by 11 bases, with 17 bases between. CDR1 and CDR2 (germline): LNHDA, SQIVND (reference sequence). The length of the CDR3 is 14 residues. CDR3 in DNA: TGTGCCAGTAGCCTACAGGGAAGATATCCACCCCTCCACTTT. Translating it yields CASSLQGRYPPLHF.

This chain connects TRBV10-3 to TRBJ2-7, with 10 bases that match TRBD1. V lost 5 bases and J lost 3; bases outside the gene matches: 4. The CDR3 sequence is 14 residues long. Germline values: CDR1 ENHRY, CDR2 SYGVKD. The CDR3 DNA follows: TGTGCCATCAGTCCAGGGACAGGGGTCTACGAGCAGTACTTC. Its protein product is CAISPGTGVYEQYF.

The count of this clone is one. The chain recombines TRBV28 with TRBJ1-1, with D maybe TRBD1 (6 bases). CDR1 is MDHEN and CDR2 is SYDVKM in the germline V gene. CDR3 length: 13 amino acids. Trimming stripped 8 bases from V and 0 bases from J, with 10 bases between. The CDR3 nucleotides are TGTGCCAGCCGGACAGACATGAACACTGAAGCTTTCTTT. Translating it yields CASRTDMNTEAFF.

This clone was recorded only once. The rearrangement joins TRBV2 to TRBJ2-7; D gene uncertain. CDR3 size: 15 residues. Germline CDR1 SNHLY, CDR2 FYNNEI. The ends were cut back, 5 bases at V and 1 base at J, with 15 bases in the middle. Here the CDR3 reads CASSRFPDSSYEQYF. The CDR3 bases are TGTGCCAGCAGTCGTTTCCCAGACTCGTCCTACGAGCAGTACTTC.

The chain links TRBV6-5 to TRBJ1-4, with 9 bases lining up with TRBD1. The trim removed 6 bases at V and 10 bases at J, leaving 12 bases unmatched. The CDR3 sequence is 15 residues long. Germline CDR1 MNHEY, CDR2 SVGAGI. Written as DNA, the CDR3 is TGTGCCAGCAGCATCGTAGGACAGGGGCGGGGAAAACTGTTTTTT. Translation: CASSIVGQGRGKLFF.

This chain connects TRBV5-4 to TRBJ2-3; 11 nucleotides line up with TRBD2. The CDR3 covers 18 residues. V lost 3 bases and J lost 1; bases outside the gene matches: 10. Germline V gene lookup returns CDR1 SGHNT and CDR2 YYREEE (reference sequence). CDR3: CASSSSSLAGAGTDTQYF. CDR3 nucleotides: TGTGCCAGCAGCTCGTCCTCACTAGCGGGAGCGGGCACAGATACGCAGTATTTT. Full variable domain (remainder filled in from reference TRBV5-4 and TRBJ2-3): ETGVTQSPTHLIKTRGQQVTLRCSSQSGHNTVSWYQQALGQGPQFIFQYYREEENGRGNFPPRFSGLQFPNYSSELNVNALELDDSALYLCASSSSSLAGAGTDTQYFGPGTRLTVL.

V gene TRBV25-1 combines with J gene TRBJ1-5; a possible D gene is TRBD1 (5 bases). CDR3 length: 13 residues. V dropped 6 bases and J dropped 7 bases, with 13 bases sitting between them. Germline CDR1 MGHDK, CDR2 SYGVNS. The CDR3 loop is CASRGPLGQPQHF. As DNA, the CDR3 is TGTGCCAGCAGGGGACCTTTGGGGCAGCCCCAGCATTTT. The complete variable domain, with remaining parts taken from reference TRBV25-1 and TRBJ1-5, reads EADIYQTPRYLVIGTGKKITLECSQTMGHDKMYWYQQDPGMELHLIHYSYGVNSTEKGDLSSESTVSRIRTEHFPLTLESARPSHTSQYLCASRGPLGQPQHFGDGTRLSIL.

This chain's CDR3 is CASSLGGTSGHYEQYF. CDR3 nucleotide sequence: TGTGCCAGCAGCTTAGGGGGGACTAGCGGACACTACGAGCAGTACTTC. This sequence joins TRBV13 and TRBJ2-7; 11 bases align to TRBD2. Germline V CDR1 and CDR2: PRHDT, FYEKMQ (reference sequence). V dropped 0 bases and J dropped 3; count of bases not matched to a gene: 4. There are 16 residues in the CDR3. The entire variable domain, with the rest obtained from reference TRBV13 and TRBJ2-7, is as follows: AAGVIQSPRHLIKEKRETATLKCYPIPRHDTVYWYQQGPGQDPQFLISFYEKMQSDKGSIPDRFSAQQFSDYHSELNMSSLELGDSALYFCASSLGGTSGHYEQYFGPGTRLTVT.

V and J are TRBV5-1 and TRBJ2-6; D not resolved. Germline assignment: CDR1 SGHRS and CDR2 YFSETQ. Between the trimmed V and J ends, which lost 5 bases and 1 base, there was a span of 10 bases. The CDR3 is 15 amino acids. CDR3 coding DNA: TGCGCCAGCAGACCGGTACAGTCTGGGGCCAACGTCCTGACTTTC. Amino acids: CASRPVQSGANVLTF.

The gene calls are TRBV6-4 and TRBJ2-7; D not resolved. The CDR3 is made up of 13 amino acids. V shed 5 bases and J shed 5 bases, with 13 bases lying between them. CDR1 and CDR2 (germline): MRHNA, SNTAGT. The CDR3 nucleotides are TGTGCCAGCAGTCGTGATCCCCTTAACGAGCAGTACTTC. Its translation is CASSRDPLNEQYF.

This chain joins TRBV5-1 and TRBJ2-1; 14 bases agree with TRBD2. CDR1 and CDR2 (germline): SGHRS, YFSETQ. V shed 3 bases, J shed 0 bases, and the junction held 2 bases outside the gene matches. The CDR3 is 17 residues long. This CDR3 is CASSWGTSGSSYNEQFF. The CDR3 DNA reads TGCGCCAGCAGCTGGGGGACTAGCGGGAGCTCCTACAATGAGCAGTTCTTC.

The V and J genes are TRBV20-1 and TRBJ2-5; 8 bases map to TRBD2. CDR1 is DFQATT, CDR2 SNEGSKA, per germline (reference sequence). Trimming at V came to 5 bases and at J to 8 bases, leaving 4 bases not matched to a gene. This CDR3 spans 11 amino acids. The CDR3 loop is CSAPLAGTQYF. The DNA of the CDR3 is TGCAGTGCTCCTTTAGCGGGAACCCAGTACTTC.

Only one count was recorded for this clone. V gene TRBV5-1 combines with J gene TRBJ1-2; TRBD1 matches 11 bases. This CDR3 is 16 amino acids long. Germline values: CDR1 SGHRS, CDR2 YFSETQ. The junction had 13 bases not matched to a gene; V was cut back by 4 bases and J by 8 bases. The CDR3 nucleotides are TGCGCCAGCAGCCGGGCGGACCCTGGGACAGGGGGAGGCTACACCTTC. This encodes CASSRADPGTGGGYTF.

The V and J genes are TRBV5-6 and TRBJ2-7, with 8 bases that match TRBD1. The CDR3 covers 14 residues. Trimming removed 0 bases from V and 6 bases from J; junction bases left unmatched: 5. Germline CDR1 and CDR2: SGHDT and YYEEEE. This chain's CDR3 is CASSLGQGAVEQYF. In DNA, the CDR3 is TGTGCCAGCAGCTTGGGGCAGGGGGCTGTCGAGCAGTACTTC.

The CDR3 loop is CASSPEGYLEQYF. DNA of the CDR3: TGTGCCAGCAGCCCAGAGGGGTATCTGGAGCAGTACTTC. The rearrangement links TRBV7-6 to TRBJ2-7; D tentatively reads TRBD1 or TRBD2 (5 bases each). Germline V gives CDR1 SGHVS, CDR2 FNYEAQ. The CDR3 has 13 residues. V was shortened by 5 bases and J by 7 bases, with 15 bases between the two germline ends.

Here the CDR3 DNA reads TGTGCCAGTAGTAGGGACATGTCTCGTTCACCCCTCCACTTT. Protein product: CASSRDMSRSPLHF. V usage is TRBV19 and J usage is TRBJ1-6; the D gene is possibly TRBD1 (6 bases). The length of the CDR3 is 14 residues. The V gene lost 4 bases and the J gene lost 9 bases, with 13 bases spanning the gap. Germline-derived CDR1 and CDR2 are LNHDA and SQIVND (reference sequence). Variable domain in full (rest from reference TRBV19 and TRBJ1-6): DGGITQSPKYLFRKEGQNVTLSCEQNLNHDAMYWYRQDPGQGLRLIYYSQIVNDFQKGDIAEGYSVSREKKESFPLTVTSAQKNPTAFYLCASSRDMSRSPLHFGNGTRLTVT.